This TCR beta chain is drawn from a study of T cell responses to AZD1222 COVID-19 vaccine. Some clones are missing from TCRdb's copy, which holds only in-frame ones; the method was immunoSEQ multiplex PCR. The sample gives 55,000 to 65,000 clones, approximately 92% of which show up once; approximately 6.1% is in the top ten. V dropped 1 base and J dropped 3 bases, with 7 bases sitting between them. This CDR3 has 13 amino acids. The V gene's germline CDR1 is LNHDA and CDR2 SQIVND (reference sequence). This clone was observed a few times. The antigen is undetermined. Study-wide findings and caveats: Baseline serostatus was positive in only six or seven AZD1222 recipients. The study reported that nearly half of spike-specific TCRs target unmutated variant regions.

The chain carries TRBV19 and TRBJ2-7, with D unresolved. The origin of this receptor is an adult who received the AZD1222 COVID-19 vaccine. The sequencing here drew on peripheral blood, taken 28 days after the second AZD1222 dose. CDR3 in amino acids: CASSIARDYEQYF. The CDR3 region has the DNA TGTGCCAGTAGTATAGCGAGAGACTACGAGCAGTACTTC.